Listed below are T cell receptor beta chains from one sample, sequenced in a study of blood T cell repertoires in COVID-19. TCRdb's table, derived via immunoSEQ multiplex PCR, lists solely in-frame clones and lacks some. The sample includes 150,000 to 200,000 clones, around three quarters of them seen just once. The sequencing input was PBMCs or T cells enriched from blood (not recorded which). Receptors originate from a woman between 45 and 60 years old with acute COVID-19. Both conserved end residues are part of each CDR3. The D gene is left open where the match is weak. Clone size, where shown, is once, few, many, or a class for clones that have expanded.

D gene	V gene	clone size	J gene	CDR3 DNA	CDR3 protein
.	TRBV6-5	.	TRBJ2-3	TGTGCCAGCAGTTATTCTCCCCATACTAGCACAGATACGCAGTATTTT	CASSYSPHTSTDTQYF
.	TRBV28	.	TRBJ1-2	TGTGCCAGCAGTTTATTGGGGGGTCGGATCTATGGCTACACCTTC	CASSLLGGRIYGYTF
.	TRBV5-1	.	TRBJ2-1	TGCGCCAGCAGCGTATACAGGGAAATCGATGAGCAGTTCTTC	CASSVYREIDEQFF
TRBD2	TRBV19	.	TRBJ2-3	TGTGCCAGTAGTCATCAGGCCGCGGGGGGGCCCGATACGCAGTATTTT	CASSHQAAGGPDTQYF
.	TRBV29-1	.	TRBJ2-2	TGCAGCGTTGGCGGGGAGGATGGCGGGGAGCTGTTTTTT	CSVGGEDGGELFF
TRBD2	TRBV24-1	.	TRBJ2-3	TGTGCCACCAGTGACCTCGGACTAGCGGGGGGGCAGTATTTT	CATSDLGLAGGQYF
TRBD1	TRBV3-1/TRBV3-2	.	TRBJ1-4	TGTGCCAGCGGAAGACAGGGAGCTAATGAAAAACTGTTTTTT	CASGRQGANEKLFF
TRBD2	TRBV7-9	many	TRBJ2-3	TGTGCCAGGTCGGGGGGTAGCACAGATACGCAGTATTTT	CARSGGSTDTQYF
TRBD2	TRBV5-1	once	TRBJ2-5	TGCGCCAGCAGCTGGGGACTAGCGGGGAAAGAGACCCAGTACTTC	CASSWGLAGKETQYF
TRBD1	TRBV4-2	.	TRBJ1-4	TGTGCCAGCAGCCAGTCGGGACAGGGAGAAGAAAAACTGTTTTTT	CASSQSGQGEEKLFF
TRBD1	TRBV5-5	few	TRBJ1-5	TGTGCCAGCAGCCAAGAGGGGGCCAGCAATCAGCCCCAGCATTTT	CASSQEGASNQPQHF
.	TRBV10-1	.	TRBJ1-5	TGCGCCATCAGGACAAGAAATAGCAATCAGCCCCAGCATTTT	CAIRTRNSNQPQHF
TRBD1	TRBV11-3	.	TRBJ2-6	TGTGCCAGCAGCTCCGGGACAGGATTCTCTGGGGCCAACGTCCTGACTTTC	CASSSGTGFSGANVLTF
TRBD2	TRBV6-2/TRBV6-3	.	TRBJ2-3	TGTGCCAGCAGATACCATAGCGGGGGCAAGGATACGCAGTATTTT	CASRYHSGGKDTQYF
.	TRBV7-2	few	TRBJ1-2	TGTGCCAGCAGCTTAGCGGGGGGGCTAGACTATGGCTACACCTTC	CASSLAGGLDYGYTF
TRBD1	TRBV10-3	.	TRBJ2-5	TGTGCCATCAGCCTTTCACAGGGGGTAAAAGAGACCCAGTACTTC	CAISLSQGVKETQYF
.	TRBV2	.	TRBJ1-3	TGTGCCAGCAGTGAGGAAGAGGACAGTGGAAACACCATATATTTT	CASSEEEDSGNTIYF
.	TRBV19	.	TRBJ2-5	TGTGCCAGTAGTTCTAAAGGGAGCCAAGAGACCCAGTACTTC	CASSSKGSQETQYF
TRBD2	TRBV20-1	.	TRBJ2-2	TGCAGTGCTAGTGGCCGGGTAGCGGGGGCCTTCCACACCGGGGAGCTGTTTTTT	CSASGRVAGAFHTGELFF
.	TRBV27	.	TRBJ1-1	TGTGCCAGCAAAGAGGATGGCACTGAAGCTTTCTTT	CASKEDGTEAFF
.	TRBV6-5	.	TRBJ1-5	TGTGCCAGCAGTCTCCAAGGGGGTTGGGATCAGCCCCAGCATTTT	CASSLQGGWDQPQHF
.	TRBV6-5	few	TRBJ1-4	TGTGCCAGCAGTTTGGAGGGTGAAAAACTGTTTTTT	CASSLEGEKLFF
TRBD1	TRBV9	.	TRBJ1-6	TGTGCCAGCAGCACACAGGGGGGCGATAATTCACCCCTCCACTTT	CASSTQGGDNSPLHF
TRBD1	TRBV10-1	.	TRBJ2-2	TGCGCCAGCAGTGAGATGGGCAGGGGGCACACCGGGGAGCTGTTTTTT	CASSEMGRGHTGELFF
.	TRBV4-2	.	TRBJ2-2	TGTGCCAGCAGCCCGGTAGGGGTCCGGGAGCTGTTTTTT	CASSPVGVRELFF
TRBD1	TRBV28	.	TRBJ1-1	TGTGCCAGCAGGATCGGACAGGGACAAGCTTTCTTT	CASRIGQGQAFF
.	TRBV7-9	.	TRBJ1-6	TGTGCCAGCAGCTCCGGGGGAAGTTCACCCCTCCACTTT	CASSSGGSSPLHF
.	TRBV7-2	.	TRBJ2-3	TGTGCCAGCAGGACTATTTCAGATACGCAGTATTTT	CASRTISDTQYF
.	TRBV4-1	.	TRBJ2-6	TGCGCCAGCAGTCCTACAGGTTCTGGGGCCAACGTCCTGACTTTC	CASSPTGSGANVLTF
TRBD1	TRBV10-3	.	TRBJ1-5	TGTGCCATCGGGGAGACAGGGGGGCAGCCCCAGCATTTT	CAIGETGGQPQHF
.	TRBV4-3	.	TRBJ1-2	TGCGCCAGCAGCCAAGAAACCATCTCCGGAGGGGGCTACACCTTC	CASSQETISGGGYTF
.	TRBV3-1/TRBV3-2	few	TRBJ2-5	TGTGCCAGCAGCCCCCCCGCCAGGGAGACCCAGTACTTC	CASSPPARETQYF
TRBD1	TRBV5-4	.	TRBJ1-2	TGTGCCAGCAGCTTGGCCCTGGGACAGGGGTATGGCTACACCTTC	CASSLALGQGYGYTF
.	TRBV7-9	.	TRBJ1-2	TGTGCCAGCAGCTCCCGAGGGGGTGGGGATGGCTACACCTTC	CASSSRGGGDGYTF
TRBD2	TRBV28	.	TRBJ2-1	TGTGCCAGCAGTCGGTCGCGGTGGGCTCTACCGGGGACTAGCGGGGTTGCCAATGAGCAGTTCTTC	CASSRSRWALPGTSGVANEQFF
.	TRBV27	.	TRBJ1-1	TGTGCCAGCAGTTTATCGAAGGGGGCTGAAGCTTTCTTT	CASSLSKGAEAFF
TRBD1	TRBV6-5	.	TRBJ1-4	TGTGCCAGCAGCCTCCAGGGGGCGCAGGAAAAACTGTTTTTT	CASSLQGAQEKLFF
.	TRBV5-1	.	TRBJ1-5	TGCGCCAGCAGCTTGGGGTCAGGGCCTTGGCAGCCCCAGCATTTT	CASSLGSGPWQPQHF
TRBD2	TRBV7-2	.	TRBJ2-3	TGTGCCAGCAGCTTAATCCTCAGCGGGGGAACAGATACGCAGTATTTT	CASSLILSGGTDTQYF
TRBD1	TRBV6-5	once	TRBJ2-5	TGTGCCAGCAGTCGCAACAGGGGTGGCGAGACCCAGTACTTC	CASSRNRGGETQYF
TRBD2	TRBV11-2	.	TRBJ2-3	TGTGCCAGCAGCTCGGTCGGGGATAGCGGGGCCCCGGAGGATACGCAGTATTTT	CASSSVGDSGAPEDTQYF
.	TRBV28	.	TRBJ1-2	TGTGCCAGCAGTAAGAACCGGGACTATCTTAACTATGGCTACACCTTC	CASSKNRDYLNYGYTF
.	TRBV11-2	once	TRBJ2-3	TGTGCCAGCAGCTTAGAAGTGGGCAGGGGCACAGATACGCAGTATTTT	CASSLEVGRGTDTQYF
.	TRBV28	.	TRBJ1-1	TGTGCCAGCAGTTTATATCCGGCGGGGAACACTGAAGCTTTCTTT	CASSLYPAGNTEAFF
TRBD1	TRBV6-5	.	TRBJ1-6	TGTGCCAGTACCAGGGGGCGCAACTCACCCCTCCACTTT	CASTRGRNSPLHF